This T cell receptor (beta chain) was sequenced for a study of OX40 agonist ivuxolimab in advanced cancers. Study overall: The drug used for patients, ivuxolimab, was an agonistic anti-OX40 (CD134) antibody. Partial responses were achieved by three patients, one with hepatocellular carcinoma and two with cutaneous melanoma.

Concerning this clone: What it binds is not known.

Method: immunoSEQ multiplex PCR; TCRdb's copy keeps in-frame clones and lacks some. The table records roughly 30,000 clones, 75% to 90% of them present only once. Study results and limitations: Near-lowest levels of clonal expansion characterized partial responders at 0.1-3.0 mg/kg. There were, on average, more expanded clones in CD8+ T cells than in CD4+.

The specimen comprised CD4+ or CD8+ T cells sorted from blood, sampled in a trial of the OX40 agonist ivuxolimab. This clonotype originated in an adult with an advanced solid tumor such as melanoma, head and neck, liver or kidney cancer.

The CDR3 DNA reads TGTGCAAGTCGTCCTACTGGGACCTCCTACGAGCAGTACTTC. Translation gives CASRPTGTSYEQYF. This chain uses TRBV12-2 with TRBJ2-7. TRBV12-2 corresponds to a pseudogene. The CDR3 is made up of 14 amino acids.